Listed below are T cell receptor beta chains from one sample, sequenced in a study of CD8 T cells in Susac syndrome. A single record per CDR3 protein comes from TCRdb applying MiXCR to the immunoSEQ multiplex PCR reads. Among some 200,000 distinct CDR3 sequences, roughly 90% were seen once, and the ten largest hold around 0.085%. Sequencing was carried out using CD4+ T cells from PBMCs. These receptors originate from a human donor with Susac syndrome. The CDR3 runs from the conserved cysteine through the conserved F or W. Fields, in order: J gene, V gene, CDR3 length, D gene, clone size, CDR3 DNA, CDR3 protein. The D gene is left open where the match is weak. Part of the rows lack a size; the others show once, few, many or a class for expanded clones.

>TRBJ1-1|TRBV7-2|12|-|-
TGTGCCAGCAGCAGGACAGAAACTGAAGCTTTCTTT
CASSRTETEAFF
>TRBJ2-7|TRBV12-3/TRBV12-4|14|TRBD1|-
TGTGCCAGCGAACAGGGGGCCACTGACGGGGAGCAGTACTTC
CASEQGATDGEQYF
>TRBJ2-3|TRBV5-4|16|-|-
TGTGCCAGCAGCTTGGCTGTGGGGGCAAGCACAGATACGCAGTATTTT
CASSLAVGASTDTQYF
>TRBJ1-5|TRBV6-1|15|-|-
TGTGCCAGCAGTGAAGAAGGTGGAATGAGGCAGCCCCAGCATTTT
CASSEEGGMRQPQHF
>TRBJ2-1|TRBV5-4|15|-|-
TGTGCCAGCAGCTTTAGGGACCTCAGTTACCATGAGCAGTTCTTC
CASSFRDLSYHEQFF
>TRBJ2-1|TRBV14|13|TRBD2|-
TGTGCCAGCAGGGCGGGGGGGTACAATGAGCAGTTCTTC
CASRAGGYNEQFF
>TRBJ2-2|TRBV29-1|14|TRBD1|-
TGCAGCGTTGGCCGGGACAGGGGAAACGGGGAGCTGTTTTTT
CSVGRDRGNGELFF
>TRBJ1-4|TRBV10-3|13|-|-
TGTGCCTCGGGGCCTGGAGATAATGAAAAACTGTTTTTT
CASGPGDNEKLFF
>TRBJ2-7|TRBV20-1|12|-|-
TGCAGTGCTAGACACAGTTACTACGAGCAGTACTTC
CSARHSYYEQYF
>TRBJ2-2|TRBV23-1|16|-|-
TGCGCCAGCAGTCAATCTATGGGGGCGGGCACCGGGGAGCTGTTTTTT
CASSQSMGAGTGELFF
>TRBJ2-5|TRBV19|14|-|-
TGTGCCAGTAGTGCCCTACTAGCACAAGAGACCCAGTACTTC
CASSALLAQETQYF
>TRBJ2-7|TRBV6-2/TRBV6-3|16|-|-
TGTGCCAGCAGTTACTCGACGACAGGACCCTCCTACGAGCAGTACTTC
CASSYSTTGPSYEQYF
>TRBJ1-5|TRBV18|13|-|-
TGTGCCAGCTCTCCAGGGGAAGCTCAGCCCCAGCATTTT
CASSPGEAQPQHF
>TRBJ2-2|TRBV7-2|13|-|-
TGTGCCAGCAGCTCTGTGCGGGCCGGGGAGCTGTTTTTT
CASSSVRAGELFF
>TRBJ2-3|TRBV7-2|20|-|-
TGTGCCAGCAGCTTAGCCCCAAGAATCACAGGGGGGGTTCGCACAGATACGCAGTATTTT
CASSLAPRITGGVRTDTQYF
>TRBJ1-4|TRBV4-1|17|-|-
TGCGCCAGCAGCCAAGATAGGGCCGGGCCGTATAATGAAAAACTGTTTTTT
CASSQDRAGPYNEKLFF
>TRBJ2-7|TRBV7-2|14|-|-
TGTGCCAGCAGCTTAGCGGGGAAGGACTACGAGCAGTACTTC
CASSLAGKDYEQYF
>TRBJ2-4|TRBV20-1|15|-|-
TGCAGTGCTAGCGGGGGAGGAGGAACCAAAAACATTCAGTACTTC
CSASGGGGTKNIQYF
>TRBJ2-2|TRBV7-9|11|-|-
TGTGCCAGCTTAAACACCGGGGAGCTGTTTTTT
CASLNTGELFF
>TRBJ1-5|TRBV18|16|TRBD1|-
TGTGCCAGCTCACTCCAGGGGACAGGGGGCAATCAGCCCCAGCATTTT
CASSLQGTGGNQPQHF
>TRBJ2-4|TRBV20-1|14|-|-
TGCAGTGCTAGAGATACGGGGGCGGGAAACATTCAGTACTTC
CSARDTGAGNIQYF
>TRBJ1-2|TRBV6-5|13|-|-
TGTGCCAGCAAGCGGGGAGGGTCCTATGGCTACACCTTC
CASKRGGSYGYTF
>TRBJ2-1|TRBV24-1|16|TRBD2|few
TGTGCCACCAGTGGGGTGGGGCGGGAGCTCAACAATGAGCAGTTCTTC
CATSGVGRELNNEQFF
>TRBJ2-7|TRBV12-3/TRBV12-4|11|-|-
TGTTCCACCTCCGGCATCCACGAGCAGTACTTC
CSTSGIHEQYF
>TRBJ2-3|TRBV23-1|14|TRBD2|-
TGCGCCAGCCCCGAGGGGACTAAAACAGATACGCAGTATTTT
CASPEGTKTDTQYF
>TRBJ1-5|TRBV6-6|14|-|-
TGTGCCAGCAGGAGCAGGGCAGGCAATCAGCCCCAGCATTTT
CASRSRAGNQPQHF
>TRBJ1-2|TRBV9|14|-|-
TGTGCCAGCAGCGTAGCGTGGAACAGGGATGGCTACACCTTC
CASSVAWNRDGYTF
>TRBJ2-7|TRBV20-1|14|-|-
TGCAGTGCTAGAGCGATGCTTCTCCCCTACGAGCAGTACTTC
CSARAMLLPYEQYF
>TRBJ2-7|TRBV3-1|14|-|-
TGTGCCAGCAGCCAAGTTTCGGGAAGGGATGCGCAGTACTTC
CASSQVSGRDAQYF
>TRBJ1-4|TRBV7-9|17|-|-
TGTGCCAGCAAACCTCATGCTGGCAGTGCAACTAATGAAAAACTGTTTTTT
CASKPHAGSATNEKLFF
>TRBJ2-6|TRBV27|14|-|-
TGTGCCAGCAGAGAAGGACAGTCCCGCGGCGTCCTGACTTTC
CASREGQSRGVLTF
>TRBJ2-6|TRBV24-1|14|-|-
TGTGCCACCAGTGAGGGATCTGGGGCCAACGTCCTGACTTTC
CATSEGSGANVLTF
>TRBJ2-1|TRBV5-6|14|-|-
TGTGCCAGCAGCTTGCCCGGACGGGACAATGAGCAGTTCTTC
CASSLPGRDNEQFF
>TRBJ2-1|TRBV14|15|TRBD1|few
TGTGCCAGCAGCCCCCAGACAGGGGGATACAATGAGCAGTTCTTC
CASSPQTGGYNEQFF
>TRBJ2-3|TRBV4-1|17|TRBD2|once
TGCGCCAGCAGCCAAGATGGGTCGCGGGGGGGCCAAAATACGCAGTATTTT
CASSQDGSRGGQNTQYF
>TRBJ1-1|TRBV30|13|-|-
TGTGCCTGGAGTCCTCAGGGTGACACTGAAGCTTTCTTT
CAWSPQGDTEAFF
>TRBJ2-7|TRBV28|14|-|-
TGTGCCAGCAGTAGCGGACAGCCCTCCTACGAGCAGTACTTC
CASSSGQPSYEQYF
>TRBJ2-3|TRBV11-2|19|TRBD1|-
TGTGCCAGCAGCACCCGGCGGACAGGGGACCTTATCCCCACAGATACGCAGTATTTT
CASSTRRTGDLIPTDTQYF
>TRBJ1-4|TRBV20-1|14|-|-
TGCAGTGCGGATATCAGGGACGAGAATGAAAAACTGTTTTTT
CSADIRDENEKLFF
>TRBJ2-7|TRBV2|16|TRBD1|-
TGTGCCAGCAGCCAAGTGAGGGGACAGGGGCCCTACGAGCAGTACTTC
CASSQVRGQGPYEQYF
>TRBJ2-5|TRBV12-3/TRBV12-4|15|TRBD1|-
TGTGCCAGCAGTTATGGGACAGGGGAGAGGAAGACCCAGTACTTC
CASSYGTGERKTQYF
>TRBJ2-3|TRBV12-3/TRBV12-4|16|TRBD2|-
TGTGCCAGCAGCCTCGGGGCGGGGGACCCCACAGATACGCAGTATTTT
CASSLGAGDPTDTQYF
>TRBJ2-3|TRBV2|13|-|-
TGTGCCAGCAGTGACAGTAACACAGATACGCAGTATTTT
CASSDSNTDTQYF
>TRBJ2-1|TRBV7-3|15|-|-
TGTGCCAGCAGCCCATCGTACAGGCCCGACAATGAGCAGTTCTTC
CASSPSYRPDNEQFF
>TRBJ2-7|TRBV4-1|14|TRBD2|-
TGCGCCAGCAGCCAAGATTTAGTAGCGGGAGGAAAGTACTTC
CASSQDLVAGGKYF
>TRBJ1-5|TRBV30|15|-|-
TGTGCCTGGAGTGGGGGGGCCCCGGGTAGTCAGCCCCAGCATTTT
CAWSGGAPGSQPQHF
>TRBJ1-5|TRBV15|16|-|-
TGTGCCACCAGCAGAGATCCCCGGGGGGGCAATCAGCCCCAGCATTTT
CATSRDPRGGNQPQHF
>TRBJ2-7|TRBV27|15|-|-
TGTGCCAGCAGTTTATCAACAGGGTCTCCCTACGAGCAGTACTTC
CASSLSTGSPYEQYF
>TRBJ2-2|TRBV12-3/TRBV12-4|12|TRBD1|-
TGTGCCAGCAGTCAGACAGGGGGGGAGCTGTTTTTT
CASSQTGGELFF
>TRBJ1-1|TRBV12-5|14|-|-
TGTGCTAGTGGTTTGGTAGGACAGAACACTGAAGCTTTCTTT
CASGLVGQNTEAFF